This T cell receptor (beta chain) was sequenced for a study of blood T cell repertoires in COVID-19. At the level of the study: Collection of acute and convalescent COVID-19 samples took place in the United States, Italy and Spain. PBMCs, B-cell-depleted T cells, or T cells were the source of the cDNA or gDNA that made up the material.

In the authors' methods: Nucleated cell number was recorded as an estimate derived from reference gene primer amplification. Clones were read by immunoSEQ multiplex PCR, and TCRdb kept only the in-frame ones, dropping some. V, J and clone size were drawn from that table, and D and trimming were deduced from the DNA. The sample has under 85,000 clones; roughly 76% are singletons. V shed 5 bases, J shed 7 bases, and the junction held 7 bases outside the gene matches. From germline, CDR1 is SEHNR and CDR2 FQNEAQ (reference sequence). This CDR3 has 16 amino acids. The TCR was taken from a woman over 75 with active or convalescent COVID-19. This chain uses TRBV7-9 with TRBJ2-2, with 13 bases aligning to TRBD2. The material sequenced was peripheral blood. The CDR3 reads CASSERLAGGNGELFF. CDR3 coding DNA: TGTGCCAGCAGCGAAAGACTAGCGGGGGGAAACGGGGAGCTGTTTTTT.